Following are 20 T cell receptor beta chains from one sample sequenced in a study of cytomegalovirus exposure and HLA in healthy donors. The PCR contained 60 Vbeta and 13 Jbeta primers. Assay used: immunoSEQ multiplex PCR; TCRdb lists only in-frame clones, some missing. The sample lists about 180,000 clones; 60% to 85% were seen once. The sample was PBMCs. The receptor source for this set is a man aged 18 to 30 in good health and CMV-seronegative.

The CDR3 loop reads CASSMGLGPFF. The CDR3 bases are TGTGCCAGTAGTATGGGACTAGGTCCGTTCTTC. The chain has TRBV19 and TRBJ2-1; 8 bases fit TRBD2. The length of the CDR3 is 11 residues. Germline V gives CDR1 LNHDA, CDR2 SQIVND (reference sequence). J lost 15 bases, V lost 3 bases, and 4 bases had no gene match.

The genes are TRBV21-1 and TRBJ2-1; the table's D call, TRBD1, has no DNA check behind it. TRBV21-1 is a pseudogene. The CDR3 length is 17 residues. CDR3 loop: CASSAGGGQSSYNEQFF. The CDR3 region has the DNA TGTGCCAGCAGCGCAGGAGGGGGACAGAGCTCCTACAATGAGCAGTTCTTC.

This clone was counted only a few times. The chain joins TRBV7-3 to TRBJ2-6; TRBD1 agrees at 8 bases. Trimming cost V 5 bases and J 0 bases; bases outside gene matches: 9. Germline V gene sequence: CDR1 SGHTA, CDR2 FQGTGA. The CDR3 is made up of 18 amino acids. CDR3 residues: CASSTRQGKASGANVLTF. DNA for the CDR3: TGTGCCAGCAGCACCCGACAGGGGAAGGCCTCTGGGGCCAACGTCCTGACTTTC.

The chain links TRBV6-1 to TRBJ1-5, with D possibly TRBD1 on 6 matching bases. The germline V gene encodes CDR1 MNHNS and CDR2 SASEGT. The CDR3 length is 16 residues. Trimming shortened V by 3 bases and J by 1 base, and 13 bases separated the two germline ends. The CDR3 nucleotides are TGTGCCAGCAGTGAGGGGGACACGTGGAGCAATCAGCCCCAGCATTTT. It specifies CASSEGDTWSNQPQHF.

The CDR3 DNA reads as TGTGCCAGCAGCTTCGGGTTTATGAACACTGAAGCTTTCTTT. It is translated as CASSFGFMNTEAFF. The rearrangement joins TRBV7-2 to TRBJ1-1; D ambiguous. This CDR3 spans 14 amino acids. V was clipped by 3 bases and J by 0 bases, with 8 bases between them. Germline loops: CDR1 SGHTA, CDR2 FQGNSA.

The rearrangement uses TRBV7-2 and TRBJ2-3; 8 nucleotides align to TRBD1. This CDR3 has 15 amino acids. Germline assignment: CDR1 SGHTA and CDR2 FQGNSA. V gave up 5 bases and J gave up 1 base; unmatched junction bases: 5. The CDR3 DNA sequence: TGTGCCAGCAGCCTCCAGGGGGCGGGCACAGATACGCAGTATTTT. The encoded protein is CASSLQGAGTDTQYF.

As regards this clone: This sample includes further DNA sequences coding for the same CDR3. This chain joins TRBV18 and TRBJ1-5; D might be TRBD1 (5 bases). Germline V gene sequence: CDR1 KGHSH, CDR2 LQKENI. V was trimmed by 3 bases and J by 4 bases, leaving 7 bases between them. This CDR3 is 13 amino acids long. As DNA, the CDR3 is TGTGCCAGCTCACCTGGGGGGAATCAGCCCCAGCATTTT. Its protein is CASSPGGNQPQHF.

The chain is built from TRBV2 and TRBJ1-2; 9 bases are shared with TRBD1. The junction had 7 bases not matched to a gene; V was cut back by 5 bases and J by 0 bases. The CDR3 is 16 residues long. Germline CDR1 SNHLY, CDR2 FYNNEI. The CDR3 loop reads CASSPGTGISNYGYTF. The CDR3 nucleotides are TGTGCCAGCAGTCCCGGGACAGGGATATCTAACTATGGCTACACCTTC. Full variable domain (outside the CDR3, taken from reference TRBV2 and TRBJ1-2): EPEVTQTPSHQVTQMGQEVILRCVPISNHLYFYWYRQILGQKVEFLVSFYNNEISEKSEIFDDQFSVERPDGSNFTLKIRSTKLEDSAMYFCASSPGTGISNYGYTFGSGTRLTVV.

Turning to this clone: Additional DNA sequences in this sample encode the identical CDR3. The chain carries TRBV27 and TRBJ2-7; no definite D call. Germline CDR1 and CDR2: MNHEY and SMNVEV (reference sequence). V was trimmed by 4 bases and J by 2 bases, leaving 3 bases between them. The CDR3 is 11 amino acids. CDR3 DNA: TGTGCCAGCAGTTCCGCCTACGAGCAGTACTTC. This gives the protein CASSSAYEQYF.

This clone has only one observation. V usage is TRBV9 and J usage is TRBJ2-7; D not certain. V dropped 4 bases and J dropped 4 bases, with 12 bases sitting between them. The germline gives CDR1 SGDLS, CDR2 YYNGEE. CDR3 length equals 13 residues. The CDR3 sequence is CASSYNPFYEQYF. CDR3 in DNA: TGTGCCAGCAGCTACAACCCCTTTTACGAGCAGTACTTC.

This clone was found a few times. CDR3 coding DNA: TGTGCCAGCAGCTTAGGGACAGACGGCAATCAGCCCCAGCATTTT. It encodes CASSLGTDGNQPQHF. The chain is built from TRBV7-2 and TRBJ1-5, with a tentative D call TRBD1 (6 bases). The V and J ends lost 1 base and 2 bases respectively, with 9 bases between them. Germline V gene sequence: CDR1 SGHTA, CDR2 FQGNSA. This CDR3 contains 15 residues.

This clone was counted a few times. The chain uses TRBV4-2 and TRBJ2-5, with TRBD2 as a possible D gene (5 bases). Germline CDR1 and CDR2: LGHNA and YNFKEQ. The V end lost 0 bases, the J end lost 7 bases, and 18 bases lay between the germline ends. CDR3 size: 16 residues. The CDR3 nucleotides are TGTGCCAGCAGCCAAGAAATCTTCGTGGGAGAGGTGACCCAGTACTTC. Its translation is CASSQEIFVGEVTQYF.

On this clone itself: Without the conserved terminal phenylalanine or tryptophan, this CDR3 likely stems from a read error. The gene calls are TRBV28 and TRBJ1-1; 8 bases align to TRBD1. V shed 5 bases, J shed 11 bases, and the junction held 19 bases outside the gene matches. The CDR3 runs 16 residues. Germline CDR1 and CDR2: MDHEN and SYDVKM. In DNA, the CDR3 is TGTGCCAGCAGTCCCCCCCAAGGGCAGGGGGCCAGGGGGGCTTTCTCT. This translates into CASSPPQGQGARGAFS.

This clone has more than one count but fewer than ten. The chain uses TRBV25-1 and TRBJ1-2, with 12 bases fitting TRBD1. V shed 8 bases and J 10 bases; nucleotides not matched to a gene: 8. This CDR3 region has 13 residues. Germline lookup yields CDR1 MGHDK and CDR2 SYGVNS. The CDR3 nucleotides read TGTGCCAGCGATGGGGGACAGGGGGCGGACTACACCTTC. Protein sequence: CASDGGQGADYTF.

The V call is TRBV25-1, the J call TRBJ2-1, with a weak D call TRBD2 (6 bases). Germline-derived CDR1 and CDR2 are MGHDK and SYGVNS. This CDR3 contains 18 residues. V lost 3 bases and J lost 0, with 18 bases in between. The CDR3 nucleotides read TGTGCCAGCAGTGACCCTCACGGGGCGGGGTTCTCCTACAATGAGCAGTTCTTC. Protein product: CASSDPHGAGFSYNEQFF. Drawing the rest from reference TRBV25-1 and TRBJ2-1, the complete variable domain is EADIYQTPRYLVIGTGKKITLECSQTMGHDKMYWYQQDPGMELHLIHYSYGVNSTEKGDLSSESTVSRIRTEHFPLTLESARPSHTSQYLCASSDPHGAGFSYNEQFFGPGTRLTVL.

The chain uses TRBV30 and TRBJ1-4; TRBD1 might be the D (5 bases). The germline V gene encodes CDR1 GTSNPN and CDR2 SVGIG (reference sequence). V was trimmed by 2 bases and J by 2 bases, leaving 9 bases between them. The CDR3 runs to 14 residues. The CDR3 DNA reads as TGTGCCTGGAGTCCAGGGTTTACTAATGAAAAACTGTTTTTT. Protein: CAWSPGFTNEKLFF.

The genes are TRBV20-1 and TRBJ1-2; no clear D. V lost 7 bases and J 8 bases, leaving 11 bases between the germline ends. The CDR3 runs to 10 residues. The germline CDR1 and CDR2 sequences are DFQATT and SNEGSKA (reference sequence). CDR3 in DNA: TGCAGTGGGGGAACGGGAGGCTACACCTTC. This sequence encodes CSGGTGGYTF.

The J gene is TRBJ2-5, the V gene TRBV9; 10 positions agree with TRBD2. Germline V gives CDR1 SGDLS, CDR2 YYNGEE. This CDR3 is built from 18 residues. With V trimmed by 0 bases and J by 4 bases, 12 bases remained unmatched. As DNA, the CDR3 is TGTGCCAGCAGCGTAGCTCCTAGCGGGGGTCTGGGGAGAGAGACCCAGTACTTC. Encoded protein: CASSVAPSGGLGRETQYF.

This clone was recorded once. The chain joins TRBV6-1 to TRBJ2-7; the match to TRBD1 covers 9 bases. The ends lost 6 bases at V and 5 bases at J; junction bases unmatched: 5. The germline gives CDR1 MNHNS, CDR2 SASEGT. The CDR3 is made up of 13 amino acids. The CDR3 loop reads CASRLTGGNEQYF. The CDR3 DNA follows: TGTGCCAGCAGGCTGACAGGGGGGAACGAGCAGTACTTC.

The rearrangement joins TRBV27 to TRBJ1-2; the match to TRBD1 covers 8 bases. Germline CDR1 is MNHEY and CDR2 is SMNVEV (reference sequence). The CDR3 sequence is 13 residues long. With V trimmed by 7 bases and J by 8 bases, 9 bases remained unmatched. CDR3 protein: CASTRQGSGGYTF. The CDR3 bases are TGTGCCAGCACCCGACAGGGGTCCGGGGGCTACACCTTC.